This T cell receptor (beta chain) emerged from a study of control samples from healthy donors and cancer patients. Looked up from germline, CDR1 is KGHSH and CDR2 is LQKENI. The length of the CDR3 is 12 residues. Trimming left V 4 bases short and J 5 bases short, with 9 bases between. Using immunoSEQ multiplex PCR, the repertoire was profiled, and TCRdb retains in-frame clones only, with some absent. This table holds some 160,000 clones, 85% to 95% found once. Sequencing was performed on blood. The receptor was derived from a middle-aged woman in good health. The J gene is TRBJ2-7, the V gene TRBV18; D unclear. The CDR3 DNA reads TGTGCCAGCTCACGTATTAGGAACGAGCAGTACTTC. Residues: CASSRIRNEQYF.